This paragraph covers one T cell receptor beta chain sequence. Its antigen is still unknown. Deletions cut 4 bases from V and 10 bases from J, with 8 bases between. The CDR3 runs to 11 residues. Germline CDR1 and CDR2: LNHDA and SQIVND (reference sequence). Measured with immunoSEQ multiplex PCR; TCRdb has only the in-frame clones, and not every one. The profile shows approximately 25,000 clones, 65% to 80% of them singletons. The data belong to a study of cytotoxic CD8 clonotypes in ibrutinib-treated CLL. Study in general: Patient counts were about twelve relapsed/refractory, some 14 treatment-naive and 17 IGHV unmutated. Response samples were taken after a median roughly 12 months of treatment, range 6 to 36.

Study-level results: Elevated clonality accompanied ibrutinib response, with a return toward baseline values at progression. Progressing and sustained-remission patients had different sampling times.

This TCR came from a human donor with chronic lymphocytic leukemia. Here the sequenced sample was PBMCs, taken after 12 months of ibrutinib treatment. The chain has TRBV19 and TRBJ2-1; D not certain. The CDR3 nucleotides are TGTGCCAGTAGTACCGCTGTGGAGCAGTTCTTC. Its translation is CASSTAVEQFF.